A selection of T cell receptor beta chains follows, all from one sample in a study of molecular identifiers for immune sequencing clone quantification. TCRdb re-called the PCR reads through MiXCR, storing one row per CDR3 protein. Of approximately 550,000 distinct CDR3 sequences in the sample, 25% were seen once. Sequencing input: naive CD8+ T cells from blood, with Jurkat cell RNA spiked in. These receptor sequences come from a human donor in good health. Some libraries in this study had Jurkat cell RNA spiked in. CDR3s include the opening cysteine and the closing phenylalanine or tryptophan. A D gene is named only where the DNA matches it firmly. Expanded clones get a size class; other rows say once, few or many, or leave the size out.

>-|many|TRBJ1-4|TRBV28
TGTGCCAGCAGTTTTACTGGAAAACTGTTTTTT
CASSFTGKLFF
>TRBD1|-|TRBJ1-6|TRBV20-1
TGCAGTGCTGTGGGGACAGGGAATCCACCCCTCCACTTT
CSAVGTGNPPLHF
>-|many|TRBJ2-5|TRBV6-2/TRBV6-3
TGTGCCAGCAGTTACTCGAGGCCGGAAGAGACCCAGTACTTC
CASSYSRPEETQYF
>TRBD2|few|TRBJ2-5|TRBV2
TGTGCCAGTTCAGCGGGGGACGGGGAGACCCAGTACTTC
CASSAGDGETQYF
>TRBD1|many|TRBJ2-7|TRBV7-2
TGTGCCAGCAGCCAACGGGACAGCAACACCTACGAGCAGTACTTC
CASSQRDSNTYEQYF
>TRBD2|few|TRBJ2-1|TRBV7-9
TGTGCCAGCAGCTTAGTAGCGGGAGGCCGCTTTTATTCCTACAATGAGCAGTTCTTC
CASSLVAGGRFYSYNEQFF
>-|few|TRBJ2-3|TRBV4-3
TGCGCCAGCAGCCAAGATCCAGCAGGACCCACAGATACGCAGTATTTT
CASSQDPAGPTDTQYF
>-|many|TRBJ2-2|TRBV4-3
TGCGCCAGCAGCCCCCATACCGGGGAGCTGTTTTTT
CASSPHTGELFF
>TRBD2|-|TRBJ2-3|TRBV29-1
TGCAGCGTTGAAGATCCCCTAGCGGGGGGGTGGACTAGCACAGATACGCAGTATTTT
CSVEDPLAGGWTSTDTQYF
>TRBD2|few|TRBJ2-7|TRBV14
TGTGCCAGCAGCCCGACGGGGGGTCACGAGCAGTACTTC
CASSPTGGHEQYF
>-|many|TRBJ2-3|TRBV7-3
TGTGCCAGCAGCTTAAGGGACAACCCCACAGATACGCAGTATTTT
CASSLRDNPTDTQYF
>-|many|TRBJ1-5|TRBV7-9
TGTGCCAGCAGCCCCGCGGGGGCGGACAATCAGCCCCAGCATTTT
CASSPAGADNQPQHF
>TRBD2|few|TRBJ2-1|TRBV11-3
TGTGCCAGCAGCTTCGGACTAGCGGGGGCCTACAATGAGCAGTTCTTC
CASSFGLAGAYNEQFF
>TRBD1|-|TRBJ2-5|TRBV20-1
TGCAGTGCTCCCCAGGGGGCATGGGAGACCCAGTACTTC
CSAPQGAWETQYF
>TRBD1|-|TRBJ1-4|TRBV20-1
TGCAGTTGCAGGGGGCCACCTCTACCCTCAACTAATGAAAGACTGTTTTTT
CSCRGPPLPSTNERLFF
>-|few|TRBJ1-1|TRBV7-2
TGTGCCAGCAGCTCCCCGGGGACCATGAACACTGAAGCTTTCTTT
CASSSPGTMNTEAFF
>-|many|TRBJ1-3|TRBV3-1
TGTGCCAGCAGCCAAGATACAGGGACCTCTGGAAACACCATATATTTT
CASSQDTGTSGNTIYF
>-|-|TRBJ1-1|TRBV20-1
TGCAGTGCACTGGGGATGAACACTGAAGCTTTCTTT
CSALGMNTEAFF
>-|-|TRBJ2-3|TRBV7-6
TGTGCCAGCAGCCGGGGGTTCGGGGTCAGCACAGATACGCGGTATTTT
CASSRGFGVSTDTRYF
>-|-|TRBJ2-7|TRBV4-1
TGCGCCAGCAGCCCCCCATCGACAGGATCCCACGAGCAGTACTTC
CASSPPSTGSHEQYF
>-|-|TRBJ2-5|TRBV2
TGTGCCAGCAATGATAGTTCTAAGAAAGAGACCCAGTACTTC
CASNDSSKKETQYF
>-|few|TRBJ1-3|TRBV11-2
TGTGCCAGCAGCTTAATACCCGACGCAGTTGGAAACACCATATATTTT
CASSLIPDAVGNTIYF
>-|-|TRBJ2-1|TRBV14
TGTGCCAGCAGCCAAGGCTCGCCCGGTGAGCAGTTCTTC
CASSQGSPGEQFF
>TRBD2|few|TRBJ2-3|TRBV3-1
TGTGCCAGCAGTCCTAGCGGGGGGGCCTCAGATACGCAGTATTTT
CASSPSGGASDTQYF
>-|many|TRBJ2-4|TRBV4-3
TGCGCCAGCAGCCAAGAATGGCAGGGCACTAAAAACATTCAGTACTTC
CASSQEWQGTKNIQYF
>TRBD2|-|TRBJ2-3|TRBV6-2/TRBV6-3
TGTGCCAGCAGTTACGCGGGGGGGACTTCAGATACGCAGTATTTT
CASSYAGGTSDTQYF
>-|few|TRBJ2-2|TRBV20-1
TGCAGTGCTAGAGAAGGAGGGAGGAACACCGGGGAGCTGTTTTTT
CSAREGGRNTGELFF
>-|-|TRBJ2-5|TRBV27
TGTGCCAGCAGTTTATTTGGGGACCAAGAGACCCAGTACTTC
CASSLFGDQETQYF
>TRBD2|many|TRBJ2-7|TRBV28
TGTGCCAGCAGATACCTTAGCGGGAGGGCCTCGTACGAGCAGTACTTC
CASRYLSGRASYEQYF
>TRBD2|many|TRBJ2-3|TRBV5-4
TGTGCCAGCAGCTTAGGTAGCGGGGGGGCCGGCACAGATACGCAGTATTTT
CASSLGSGGAGTDTQYF
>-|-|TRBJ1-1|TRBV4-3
TGCGCCAGCAGCTTGGCAGGGTACACTGCAGCTTTCTTT
CASSLAGYTAAFF
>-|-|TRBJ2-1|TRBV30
TGTGCCTGGAGTGTAACTAGCTCCTACAATGAGCAGTTCTTC
CAWSVTSSYNEQFF
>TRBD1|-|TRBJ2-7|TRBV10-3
TGTGCCATCAGTGAGGTACGGACAGGGGGCCTCGAGCAGTACTTC
CAISEVRTGGLEQYF
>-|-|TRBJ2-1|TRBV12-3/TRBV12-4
TGTGCCAGCAGTTTTACGGAGGGGAATGAGCAGTTCTTC
CASSFTEGNEQFF
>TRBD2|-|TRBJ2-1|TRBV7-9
TGTGCCAGCAGCCAGATCGGGACTAGCGCCTTGCCCCACAATGAGCAGTTCTTC
CASSQIGTSALPHNEQFF
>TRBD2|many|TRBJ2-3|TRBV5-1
TGCGCCAGCAGCCATCTGGGGACTAGCGGGAGATCTTTGGATACGCAGTATTTT
CASSHLGTSGRSLDTQYF
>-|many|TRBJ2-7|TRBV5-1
TGCGCCAGCAGCCCCCGGGACGGACCATACGAGCAGTACTTC
CASSPRDGPYEQYF
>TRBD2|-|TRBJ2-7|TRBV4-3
TGCGCCAGCAGCCAAGAACGAGCGGGAGGACCCTACGAGCAGTACTTC
CASSQERAGGPYEQYF
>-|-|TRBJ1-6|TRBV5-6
TGTGCCAGCAGCTTGAAAATCGAGGAGTTCTCCTATAATTCACCCCTCCACTTT
CASSLKIEEFSYNSPLHF
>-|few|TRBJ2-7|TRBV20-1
TGCAGTGCTAGCGGGGTAGCGGTAGGGGAGCAGTACTTC
CSASGVAVGEQYF
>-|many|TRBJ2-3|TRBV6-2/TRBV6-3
TGTGCCAGCAGTTACACAAACACAGATACGCAGTATTTT
CASSYTNTDTQYF
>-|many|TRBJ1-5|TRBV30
TGTGCCTGGAGTACAGAGGCGCGGCCCCAGCATTTT
CAWSTEARPQHF
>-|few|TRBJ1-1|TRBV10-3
TGTGCCATCAGTGAGTCGGGAAAATGGAACACTGAAGCTTTCTTT
CAISESGKWNTEAFF
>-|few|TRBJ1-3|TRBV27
TGTGCCAGCAGACCCTCCGGGAGCCTAAGAAACACCATATATTTT
CASRPSGSLRNTIYF
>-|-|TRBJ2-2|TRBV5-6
TGTGCCAGCAGCTTATTAAACGGGAACACCGGGGAGCTGTTTTTT
CASSLLNGNTGELFF
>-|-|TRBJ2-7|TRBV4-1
TGCGCCAGCAGCCGAGGGGCCTCCTACGAGCAGTACTTC
CASSRGASYEQYF
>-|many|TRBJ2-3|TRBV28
TGTGCCAGCATTGTGGAGGACTCAGATACGCAGTATTTT
CASIVEDSDTQYF
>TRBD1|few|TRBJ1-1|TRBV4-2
TGTGCCAGCAGCCAAATAGACAGGGGGAGCGAGAACACTGAAGCTTTCTTT
CASSQIDRGSENTEAFF
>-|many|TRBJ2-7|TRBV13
TGTGCCAGCAACAAATTGGGCGGGAAGAGGGAGCAGTACTTC
CASNKLGGKREQYF
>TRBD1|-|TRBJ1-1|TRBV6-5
TGTGCCAGCAGTTACTCGGGAGGGGGCGCGCCCCTGAACACTGAAGCTTTCTTT
CASSYSGGGAPLNTEAFF
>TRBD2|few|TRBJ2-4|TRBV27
TGTGCCAGCAGTGGAACCGGGACTAGCAACATTCAGTACTTC
CASSGTGTSNIQYF
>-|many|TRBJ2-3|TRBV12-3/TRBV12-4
TGTGCCAGCAGTTTGGAGCAGGAAGATACGCAGTATTTT
CASSLEQEDTQYF
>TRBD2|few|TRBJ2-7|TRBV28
TGTGCCAGCAGTCCGCAAGGACTAGCGGGTTTCTCCTACGAGCAGTACTTC
CASSPQGLAGFSYEQYF
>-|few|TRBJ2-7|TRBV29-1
TGCAGCGTTGAAGGGACTACCCTAGGCGAGCAGTACTTC
CSVEGTTLGEQYF